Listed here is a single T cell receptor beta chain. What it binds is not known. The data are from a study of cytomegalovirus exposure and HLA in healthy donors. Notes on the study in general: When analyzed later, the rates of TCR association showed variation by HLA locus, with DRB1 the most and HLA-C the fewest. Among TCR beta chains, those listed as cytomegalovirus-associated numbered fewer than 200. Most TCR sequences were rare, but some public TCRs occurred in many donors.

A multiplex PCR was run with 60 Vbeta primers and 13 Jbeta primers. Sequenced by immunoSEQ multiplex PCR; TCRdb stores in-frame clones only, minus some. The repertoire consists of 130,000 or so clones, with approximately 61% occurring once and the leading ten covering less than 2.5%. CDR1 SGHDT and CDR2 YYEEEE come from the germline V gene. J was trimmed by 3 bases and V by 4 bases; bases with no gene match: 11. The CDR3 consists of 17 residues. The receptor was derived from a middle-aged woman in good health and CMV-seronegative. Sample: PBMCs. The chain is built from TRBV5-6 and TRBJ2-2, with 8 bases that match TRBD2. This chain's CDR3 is CASSVGLAGRYTGELFF. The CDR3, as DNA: TGTGCCAGCAGCGTCGGTTTAGCGGGGAGATACACCGGGGAGCTGTTTTTT.